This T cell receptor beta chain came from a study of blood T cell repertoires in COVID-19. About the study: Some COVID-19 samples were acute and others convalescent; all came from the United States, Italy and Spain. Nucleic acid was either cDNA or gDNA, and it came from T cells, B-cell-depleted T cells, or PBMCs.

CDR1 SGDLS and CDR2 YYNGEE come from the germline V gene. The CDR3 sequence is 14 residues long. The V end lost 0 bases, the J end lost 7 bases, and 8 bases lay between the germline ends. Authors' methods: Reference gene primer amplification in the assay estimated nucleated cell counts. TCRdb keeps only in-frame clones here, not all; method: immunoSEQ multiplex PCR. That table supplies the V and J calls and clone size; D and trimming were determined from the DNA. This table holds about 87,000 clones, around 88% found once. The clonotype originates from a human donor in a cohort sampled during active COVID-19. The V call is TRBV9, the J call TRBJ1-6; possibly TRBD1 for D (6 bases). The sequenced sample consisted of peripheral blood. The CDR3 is CASSVGGRNSPLHF. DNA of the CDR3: TGTGCCAGCAGCGTAGGGGGGCGGAATTCACCCCTCCACTTT.